Detailed here is one TCR beta chain. Its specificity is not known. TCRdb re-analysed the reads in MiXCR, keeping a single row per CDR3 protein. The data contain approximately 470,000 distinct CDR3 sequences, approximately 46% of them seen just once; the ten biggest clones take up approximately 40%. Germline values: CDR1 MNHEY, CDR2 SVGEGT. V was trimmed by 6 bases and J by 6 bases, leaving 8 bases between them. CDR3 length equals 12 residues. This entry belongs to a study of T cell repertoires in cytomegalovirus infection. Study overall: A matching HLA type, together with CMV infection, was signaled by public TCR beta signatures.

Study observations and caveats: It was HLA-C-restricted CMV-specific TCR beta clonotypes that dominated the response ex vivo.

The V call is TRBV6-2 or TRBV6-3, the J call TRBJ2-2; D gene unclear. The sequence was collected from a human donor in good health (CMV status not recorded). Some clones in this sample may be carry-over from other donors' samples. The specimen was cultured PBMCs, collected from culture after CMV antigen stimulation. The CDR3 coding sequence is TGTGCCAGCAGCCCGAGTCCCGGGGAGCTGTTTTTT. This encodes CASSPSPGELFF.